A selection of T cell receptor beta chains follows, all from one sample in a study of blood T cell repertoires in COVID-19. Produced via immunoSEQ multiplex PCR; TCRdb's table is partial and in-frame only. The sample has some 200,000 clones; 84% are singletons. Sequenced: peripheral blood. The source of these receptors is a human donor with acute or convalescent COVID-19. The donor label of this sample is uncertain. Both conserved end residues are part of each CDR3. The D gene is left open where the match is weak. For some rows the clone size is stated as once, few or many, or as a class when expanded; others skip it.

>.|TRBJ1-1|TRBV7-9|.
CASSQNMNTEAFF
TGTGCCAGCAGCCAAAACATGAACACTGAAGCTTTCTTT
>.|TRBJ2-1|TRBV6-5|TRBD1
CASRDRENNEQFF
TGTGCCAGCAGGGACAGGGAGAACAATGAGCAGTTCTTC
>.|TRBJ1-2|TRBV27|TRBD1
CASSQGDGYGYTF
TGTGCCAGCAGTCAGGGGGATGGCTATGGCTACACCTTC
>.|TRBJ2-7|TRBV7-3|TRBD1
CASSRLDRGSYEQYF
TGTGCCAGCAGCCGGTTGGACAGGGGCTCCTACGAGCAGTACTTC
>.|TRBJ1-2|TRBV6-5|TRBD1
CASSYPGQGDYGYTF
TGTGCCAGCAGTTACCCGGGACAGGGAGACTATGGCTACACCTTC
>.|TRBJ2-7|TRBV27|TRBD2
CASSLGTSGKEQYF
TGTGCCAGCAGTTTGGGGACTAGCGGGAAAGAGCAGTACTTC
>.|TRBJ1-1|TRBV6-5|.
CASTSQGYTEAFF
TGTGCCAGCACTTCTCAGGGGTACACTGAAGCTTTCTTT
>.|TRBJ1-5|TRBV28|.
CASSSDSYSNQPQHF
TGTGCCAGCAGTTCTGACAGTTATAGCAATCAGCCCCAGCATTTT
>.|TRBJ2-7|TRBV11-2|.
CASRLGHRVGEQYF
TGTGCCAGCAGACTAGGACACAGGGTGGGGGAGCAGTACTTC
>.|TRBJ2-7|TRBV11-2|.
CASSLSGQEGHEQYF
TGTGCCAGCAGCTTATCCGGACAGGAGGGGCACGAGCAGTACTTC
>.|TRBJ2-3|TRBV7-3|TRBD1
CASSPGGDTQYF
TGTGCCAGCAGTCCAGGGGGAGATACGCAGTATTTT
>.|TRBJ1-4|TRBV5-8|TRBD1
CASSWGYGTDNEKLFF
TGTGCCAGCAGCTGGGGCTACGGGACAGATAATGAAAAACTGTTTTTT
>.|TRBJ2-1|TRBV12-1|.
CASSWPGLAAVDEQFF
TGTGCCAGCAGCTGGCCGGGACTAGCTGCAGTGGATGAGCAGTTCTTC
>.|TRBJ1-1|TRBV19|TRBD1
CASSLRTGRENTEAFF
TGTGCCAGTAGTCTTAGGACAGGGAGGGAGAACACTGAAGCTTTCTTT
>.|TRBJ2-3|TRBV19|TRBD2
CAGHSGRDTDTQYF
TGTGCCGGACATAGCGGGAGGGACACAGATACGCAGTATTTT
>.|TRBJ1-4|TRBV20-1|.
CSASDVRTVSNEKLFF
TGCAGTGCTAGTGACGTTCGGACAGTTTCTAATGAAAAACTGTTTTTT
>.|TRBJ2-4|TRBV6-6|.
CASRSAKNIQYF
TGTGCCAGCAGGAGTGCCAAAAACATTCAGTACTTC
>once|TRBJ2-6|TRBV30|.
CAWSGSPGSGANVLTF
TGTGCCTGGAGTGGCTCCCCGGGCTCTGGGGCCAACGTCCTGACTTTC
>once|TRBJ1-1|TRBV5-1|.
CASSLEGVGTEAFF
TGCGCCAGCAGCTTGGAAGGGGTTGGCACTGAAGCTTTCTTT
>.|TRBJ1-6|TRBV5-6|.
CASSPGWLMSPPLHF
TGTGCCAGCAGCCCAGGATGGCTCATGTCGCCACCCCTCCACTTT
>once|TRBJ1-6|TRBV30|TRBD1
CAWEIGGQGNSPLHF
TGTGCCTGGGAGATCGGGGGACAGGGAAATTCACCCCTCCACTTT
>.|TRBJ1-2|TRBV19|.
CASSIREIGGYTF
TGTGCCAGTAGTATCAGGGAAATCGGTGGCTACACCTTC
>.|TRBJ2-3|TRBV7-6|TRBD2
CASSQGTSGADTQYF
TGTGCCAGCAGCCAAGGGACTAGCGGGGCAGATACGCAGTATTTT
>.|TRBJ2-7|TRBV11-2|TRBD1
CASSSLDSKGTGMSKQYF
TGTGCCAGCAGCTCCTTAGATAGTAAGGGGACAGGGATGAGCAAGCAGTACTTC
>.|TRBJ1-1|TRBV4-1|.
CASSLSDSNTEAFF
TGCGCCAGCAGCCTTTCAGACAGTAACACTGAAGCTTTCTTT
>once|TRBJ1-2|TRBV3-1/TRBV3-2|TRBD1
CASSQRQGEGYTF
TGTGCCAGCAGCCAACGACAGGGGGAGGGCTACACCTTC
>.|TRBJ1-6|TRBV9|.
CASSVDSFYNSPLHF
TGTGCCAGCAGCGTTGACAGTTTCTATAATTCACCCCTCCACTTT